The source of this T cell receptor (beta chain) is a study of cytomegalovirus exposure and HLA in healthy donors. In the PCR, 60 Vbeta and 13 Jbeta primers were used. The data were produced by immunoSEQ multiplex PCR, yet TCRdb's version contains in-frame clones alone and is incomplete. This sample has under 250,000 clones, with around 78% found just once. Per the germline V gene, CDR1 is SQVTM and CDR2 is ANQGSEA. V dropped 6 bases and J dropped 4 bases, with 19 bases sitting between them. There are 15 residues in the CDR3. V gene TRBV29-1 combines with J gene TRBJ2-1; D is possibly TRBD1 (6 bases). This receptor was obtained from a man aged 25 to 45 in good health and CMV-seronegative. Material for sequencing was PBMCs. The CDR3, as DNA: TGCAGCGTCCAGGGGCGTCAGAACCCTTACAATGAGCAGTTCTTC. This codes for CSVQGRQNPYNEQFF.